This T cell receptor beta chain was found in a study of T cells in Graves' hyperthyroidism and ophthalmopathy. Study conclusions and caveats: Blood held most thyroid clonotypes expanded above 0.001 frequency. In simple terms, a model built on 13 V-J features told ophthalmopathy apart from stable hyperthyroidism.

This clonotype appeared a few times. The antigen is undetermined. Researchers took RNA transcripts and amplified the TCR beta CDR3 regions from them. The HTBI primer set was used in a first-round RT-PCR of the TCR CDR3. TCRdb recomputed calls from the multiplex PCR reads with MiXCR, one row per CDR3 protein. This table holds a few hundred thousand distinct CDR3 sequences, 15% to 18% found once. Diagnosis of hyperthyroidism was new in patients aged 18 to 65, and its duration was under 2 months. In making diagnoses, clinical symptoms, serum thyroxine and TRAb, thyroid ultrasound and orbital computed tomography were all used. The origin of this receptor is a woman aged 25-40 years with Graves' hyperthyroidism. The sequencing sample was made of blood.

As DNA, the CDR3 is TGTGCCAGCAGCCAAGATTGGGTCCCGGGGCAGCATAATGAAAAACTGTTTTTT. This gives the protein CASSQDWVPGQHNEKLFF. V is TRBV4-2 and J is TRBJ1-4, with D perhaps matching TRBD1 (5 bases). Trimming removed 0 bases from V and 4 bases from J, with 18 bases in between. Germline loops: CDR1 LGHNA, CDR2 YNFKEQ. The CDR3 runs to 18 residues.